Listed here are 3 T cell receptor beta chains from one sample, sequenced in a study of blood T cells in healthy people across ages. Combining a sample-barcoded 5' primer with a J-beta primer mix, a second PCR ran for about 7 to 11 cycles. TCRdb recomputed calls from the 5' RACE reads with MiXCR, one row per CDR3 protein. There are over a million distinct CDR3 sequences in the sample; approximately 42% occur only once, and 4% lies in the top ten. The material sequenced was blood. The source of these receptors is a woman aged 18-29 years in good health.

The chain combines TRBV5-1 with TRBJ2-5, with D hard to call. The CDR3 is 15 amino acids. V was cut by 2 bases and J by 0 bases, with 11 bases left in between. CDR1 is SGHRS and CDR2 is YFSETQ in the germline V gene. CDR3 in amino acids: CASSLRSADQETQYF. The CDR3, as DNA: TGCGCCAGCAGCTTACGTTCCGCGGACCAAGAGACCCAGTACTTC. Full variable domain (rest looked up from reference TRBV5-1 and TRBJ2-5): KAGVTQTPRYLIKTRGQQVTLSCSPISGHRSVSWYQQTPGQGLQFLFEYFSETQRNKGNFPGRFSGRQFSNSRSEMNVSTLELGDSALYLCASSLRSADQETQYFGPGTRLLVL.

The chain links TRBV10-3 to TRBJ2-7; 12 bases are a match to TRBD1. The CDR3 is 13 amino acids. Germline V gives CDR1 ENHRY, CDR2 SYGVKD. Trimming took 10 bases from V and 4 from J; bases not matched to a gene: 5. The chain's CDR3 is CATGTGGFYEQYF. The CDR3, as DNA: TGTGCCACCGGGACAGGGGGCTTTTACGAGCAGTACTTC.

This clonotype showed up just a few times. J is TRBJ2-4 and V is TRBV7-2; D remains unclear. V was trimmed by 4 bases and J by 0 bases, leaving 16 bases between them. The CDR3 spans 17 residues. The germline V gene encodes CDR1 SGHTA and CDR2 FQGNSA. Here the CDR3 reads CASSWVFSSLAKNIQYF. The CDR3, as DNA: TGTGCCAGCAGCTGGGTTTTCTCGTCTTTAGCCAAAAACATTCAGTACTTC. Based on the CDR3 plus reference TRBV7-2 and TRBJ2-4, the full variable domain is GAGVSQSPSNKVTEKGKDVELRCDPISGHTALYWYRQSLGQGLEFLIYFQGNSAPDKSGLPSDRFSAERTGGSVSTLTIQRTQQEDSAVYLCASSWVFSSLAKNIQYFGAGTRLSVL.